The 31 T cell receptor beta chains presented below share a single source sample, sequenced in a study of early stage breast cancer tumors. Profiled with immunoSEQ multiplex PCR; TCRdb holds only in-frame clones, not every one. The table shows some 58,000 clones, with around 80% occurring only once. Material: blood. These receptors came from a person aged 25 to 39 with breast cancer.

The CDR3: CASSQIGLAGRGQYF. The CDR3 bases are TGTGCCAGCAGCCAAATTGGGCTAGCGGGCAGGGGTCAGTACTTC. This chain links TRBV2 with TRBJ2-4; TRBD2 matches at 8 bases. Germline CDR1 and CDR2: SNHLY and FYNNEI. V gave up 6 bases and J gave up 12 bases; unmatched junction bases: 16. The CDR3 is 15 residues long.

The rearrangement uses TRBV30 and TRBJ1-3; D not resolved. Germline V gene lookup returns CDR1 GTSNPN and CDR2 SVGIG (reference sequence). Deletions cut 6 bases from V and 2 bases from J, with 11 bases between. CDR3 length: 13 residues. The CDR3 DNA is TGTGCCTGCACCGAGGGCCCTGGAAACACCATATATTTT. Its translation is CACTEGPGNTIYF.

This chain links TRBV5-1 with TRBJ2-1; the D call may be TRBD1 or TRBD2 (5 bases each). Germline CDR1 and CDR2: SGHRS and YFSETQ. The CDR3 spans 13 residues. V was pared by 4 bases and J by 8 bases, with 13 bases between. CDR3 DNA: TGCGCCAGCAGCAGGGACCGGTGGGATGAGCAGTTCTTC. Protein sequence: CASSRDRWDEQFF.

The chain joins TRBV5-1 to TRBJ2-2; D is unresolved. Germline-derived CDR1 and CDR2 are SGHRS and YFSETQ. V was cut by 2 bases and J by 8 bases, with 7 bases left in between. The CDR3 length is 12 residues. CDR3: CASSFSQGELFF. The CDR3 DNA sequence: TGCGCCAGCAGCTTCAGTCAAGGGGAGCTGTTTTTT.

This clone was seen a handful of times. The chain is built from TRBV19 and TRBJ1-1; 7 nucleotides match TRBD1. The CDR3 sequence is 12 residues long. Germline trimming cut 10 bases from V and 1 base from J; bases unmatched to any gene: 3. Germline V gene lookup returns CDR1 LNHDA and CDR2 SQIVND (reference sequence). The CDR3 region is CATRQGNTEAFF. The CDR3 nucleotides read TGTGCCACCCGACAGGGGAACACTGAAGCTTTCTTT.

This clone was found a few times. The chain links TRBV5-1 to TRBJ1-3; D remains unclear. The CDR3 runs to 13 residues. V gave up 4 bases and J gave up 3 bases, with 8 bases separating them. Per the germline V gene, CDR1 is SGHRS and CDR2 is YFSETQ. CDR3 residues: CASSLEGGNTIYF. In DNA, the CDR3 is TGCGCCAGCAGCCTGGAGGGTGGAAACACCATATATTTT.

CDR3 coding DNA: TGTGCCAGCAGCTTTTCAGGGGGCGGGGAGACCCAGTACTTC. Protein: CASSFSGGGETQYF. V is TRBV5-4 and J is TRBJ2-5; 8 nucleotides align to TRBD1. Germline V lookup: CDR1 SGHNT, CDR2 YYREEE (reference sequence). Trimming took 2 bases from V and 5 from J; bases not matched to a gene: 5. The CDR3 is 14 amino acids.

The genes are TRBV12-5 and TRBJ2-5; 8 bases are a match to TRBD1. V was clipped by 4 bases and J by 0 bases; unmatched bases: 1. The CDR3 contains 14 residues. The germline V gene encodes CDR1 LGHNT and CDR2 FRNRAP. The CDR3 DNA is TGTGCTAGTGGTTCGGGACAGGACCAAGAGACCCAGTACTTC. Translating it yields CASGSGQDQETQYF.

The chain employs TRBV6-5 and TRBJ1-2, with D perhaps matching TRBD1 (5 bases). The CDR3 is 13 amino acids. Germline V gene data show CDR1 as MNHEY and CDR2 as SVGAGI. V was clipped by 5 bases and J by 4 bases, with 11 bases between them. The DNA for the CDR3 is TGTGCCAGCAGTATGCAGGGCATCTATGGCTACACCTTC. Amino acid sequence: CASSMQGIYGYTF.

This chain joins TRBV19 and TRBJ1-5; D call uncertain. The germline gives CDR1 LNHDA, CDR2 SQIVND (reference sequence). V lost 3 bases to trimming and J lost 6 bases, with 18 bases between them. The CDR3 length is 16 residues. The CDR3 coding sequence is TGTGCCAGTAGTATTCGAGGACCCCAGGAGGCTCAGCCCCAGCATTTT. It yields the protein CASSIRGPQEAQPQHF.

V and J are TRBV7-9 and TRBJ1-1; D uncertain. The CDR3 loop spans 14 amino acids. V was trimmed by 6 bases and J by 2 bases, leaving 13 bases between them. Germline-derived CDR1 and CDR2 are SEHNR and FQNEAQ (reference sequence). CDR3 sequence (DNA): TGTGCCAGCAGTAACCTCGACGGTAACACTGAAGCTTTCTTT. Its protein is CASSNLDGNTEAFF. Looking up the rest from reference TRBV7-9 and TRBJ1-1 gives the full variable domain: DTGVSQNPRHKITKRGQNVTFRCDPISEHNRLYWYRQTLGQGPEFLTYFQNEAQLEKSRLLSDRFSAERPKGSFSTLEIQRTEQGDSAMYLCASSNLDGNTEAFFGQGTRLTVV.

About this clone: At one of its ends the junction is not consistent with the germline gene, which may arise from a read error. The V gene is TRBV11-2, the J gene TRBJ2-5, with D perhaps TRBD1 or TRBD2 (5 bases each). There are 12 residues in the CDR3. Looked up from germline, CDR1 is SGHAT and CDR2 is FQNNGV. The CDR3 reads CASSQGPWSFNF. The CDR3 region has the DNA TGTGCCAGCAGCCAGGGACCCTGGAGTTTCAACTTC.

The rearrangement joins TRBV14 to TRBJ2-7, with 10 bases lining up with TRBD2. Trimming took 5 bases from V and 3 from J; bases not matched to a gene: 4. In germline, CDR1 is SGHDN, CDR2 FVKESK. The CDR3 is 14 residues long. CDR3 amino acids: CASSSWTSGYEQYF. CDR3 in DNA: TGTGCCAGCAGCTCCTGGACTAGCGGCTACGAGCAGTACTTC.

The chain couples TRBV25-1 to TRBJ2-3; 7 nucleotides agree with TRBD2. V was clipped by 5 bases and J by 4 bases; unmatched bases: 6. The CDR3 has 14 residues. Germline values: CDR1 MGHDK, CDR2 SYGVNS. CDR3 DNA sequence: TGTGCCAGCAGTCCGGGACTACACCCAGATACGCAGTATTTT. Translated: CASSPGLHPDTQYF.

The chain employs TRBV6-5 and TRBJ1-3, with 7 bases aligning to TRBD1. The V and J ends lost 6 bases and 2 bases, in that order; junction bases with no gene match: 7. The CDR3 totals 15 residues. Germline V lookup: CDR1 MNHEY, CDR2 SVGAGI. The CDR3 spells CASSLDRAAGNTIYF. Here the CDR3 DNA reads TGTGCCAGCAGCCTCGACAGGGCAGCTGGAAACACCATATATTTT.

Only one count was recorded for this clone. V is TRBV6-1 and J is TRBJ2-3, with D uncertain. Per germline, CDR1 MNHNS and CDR2 SASEGT. This CDR3 is built from 15 residues. V was trimmed by 5 bases and J by 1 base, leaving 13 bases between them. DNA for the CDR3: TGTGCCAGCAGTTTTAGTCCAGGAGGCACAGATACGCAGTATTTT. It encodes CASSFSPGGTDTQYF.

This clone was observed a single time. The J gene is TRBJ2-7, the V gene TRBV4-1; 7 bases match TRBD2. V was clipped by 5 bases and J by 3 bases; unmatched bases: 10. The germline V gene has CDR1 MGHRA and CDR2 YSYEKL. This CDR3 region has 15 residues. The CDR3 loop is CASSSPERENYEQYF. DNA for the CDR3: TGCGCCAGCAGCAGCCCCGAGCGGGAAAACTACGAGCAGTACTTC.

J is TRBJ2-2 and V is TRBV5-1, with D perhaps TRBD2 (7 bases). This CDR3 has 15 residues. V shed 5 bases and J shed 1 base, with 12 bases lying between them. CDR1 is SGHRS, CDR2 YFSETQ, per germline. CDR3 sequence: CASRIRGGNTGELFF. The DNA for the CDR3 is TGCGCCAGCAGAATAAGGGGGGGGAACACCGGGGAGCTGTTTTTT.

J is TRBJ2-1 and V is TRBV5-1; perhaps TRBD2 as D (5 bases). V was trimmed by 1 base and J by 0 bases, leaving 11 bases between them. CDR1 and CDR2 from the germline V gene are SGHRS and YFSETQ. This CDR3 comprises 16 residues. CDR3 sequence reads: CASSLSTGSSYNEQFF. The CDR3 DNA follows: TGCGCCAGCAGCTTGTCTACGGGATCCTCCTACAATGAGCAGTTCTTC.

DNA of the CDR3: TGTGCCAGCAGTTTAGGTATAGGTATTAACACTGAAGCTTTCTTT. Its translation is CASSLGIGINTEAFF. This chain links TRBV27 with TRBJ1-1; no definite D call. CDR1 and CDR2 from the germline V gene are MNHEY and SMNVEV (reference sequence). This CDR3 is 15 amino acids long. Trimming left V 2 bases short and J 2 bases short, with 12 bases between.

This clone was seen a few times. The V gene is TRBV6-5, the J gene TRBJ1-2, with 9 positions matching TRBD1. V shed 6 bases and J 8 bases; nucleotides not matched to a gene: 10. Per germline, CDR1 MNHEY and CDR2 SVGAGI. This CDR3 spans 14 amino acids. CDR3 protein: CASRQGQGTGGYTF. The CDR3 DNA sequence: TGTGCCAGCAGACAGGGACAGGGAACTGGCGGCTACACCTTC.

The V and J genes are TRBV6-6 and TRBJ2-5; 8 nucleotides agree with TRBD1. CDR1 and CDR2 from the germline V gene are MNHNY and SVGAGI (reference sequence). With V trimmed by 4 bases and J by 5 bases, 9 bases remained unmatched. The CDR3 sequence is 15 residues long. In nucleotides, the CDR3 is TGTGCCAGCAGTTCGAGCAGGGGGCGCGCGGAGACCCAGTACTTC. Its protein product is CASSSSRGRAETQYF.

V and J are TRBV6-5 and TRBJ1-2; weak D call: TRBD1 (6 bases). The V end was cut by 0 bases, the J end by 5 bases, with 16 bases between. Germline V gene lookup returns CDR1 MNHEY and CDR2 SVGAGI. The CDR3 sequence is 16 residues long. The CDR3 sequence: CASSYSGAGWRYGYTF. The CDR3 DNA follows: TGTGCCAGCAGTTACTCGGGGGCAGGGTGGCGGTATGGCTACACCTTC.

This clone was recorded at least ten times. This chain uses TRBV6-5 with TRBJ2-7; 7 bases agree with TRBD2. The CDR3 runs 15 residues. Trimming at V came to 6 bases and at J to 0 bases, leaving 8 bases not matched to a gene. The germline CDR1 and CDR2 sequences are MNHEY and SVGAGI. The DNA of the CDR3 is TGTGCCAGCAGAACTCTAGCGGCGAGCTCCTACGAGCAGTACTTC. Residues: CASRTLAASSYEQYF.

V and J are TRBV30 and TRBJ2-1, with 11 positions matching TRBD2. From germline, CDR1 is GTSNPN and CDR2 SVGIG (reference sequence). The CDR3 length is 18 residues. The trim removed 1 base at V and 2 bases at J, leaving 10 bases unmatched. CDR3 loop: CAWSGGTGTSGTYNEQFF. For the CDR3, the DNA is TGTGCCTGGAGTGGGGGAACCGGGACTAGCGGCACCTACAATGAGCAGTTCTTC.

This clone occurred once. The chain has TRBV4-2 and TRBJ2-1, with D possibly being TRBD2 (5 bases). Trimming took off 0 bases at V and 2 bases at J, with 11 bases between the two ends. Per germline, CDR1 LGHNA and CDR2 YNFKEQ. This CDR3 contains 16 residues. The CDR3 spells CASSQDTAVTYNEQFF. The CDR3 coding sequence is TGTGCCAGCAGCCAAGACACAGCGGTGACCTACAATGAGCAGTTCTTC.

This clone was picked up one time. The chain joins TRBV27 to TRBJ1-5; D is unresolved. Trimming shortened V by 6 bases and J by 0 bases, and 12 bases separated the two germline ends. This CDR3 is built from 15 residues. The V gene's germline CDR1 is MNHEY and CDR2 SMNVEV (reference sequence). CDR3 sequence reads: CASSSRRSSNQPQHF. The CDR3 DNA reads TGTGCCAGCAGCTCTCGACGGAGTAGCAATCAGCCCCAGCATTTT.

This chain links TRBV30 with TRBJ2-1; 9 bases are a match to TRBD2. V gave up 4 bases and J gave up 4 bases; unmatched junction bases: 5. The CDR3 totals 14 residues. Germline CDR1 is GTSNPN and CDR2 is SVGIG (reference sequence). The CDR3 DNA is TGTGCCTGGACCCTAGCGGGACTTTACAATGAGCAGTTCTTC. As protein: CAWTLAGLYNEQFF.

The chain employs TRBV4-1 and TRBJ2-7; D gene unclear. Trimming left V 2 bases short and J 2 bases short, with 10 bases between. Germline loops: CDR1 MGHRA, CDR2 YSYEKL. This CDR3 contains 14 residues. For the CDR3, the DNA is TGCGCCAGCAGCCAAAACGGCTTGGCCTACGAGCAGTACTTC. This encodes CASSQNGLAYEQYF.

In nucleotides, the CDR3 is TGTGCCAGCAGAGCTCTAGACTCTGGGGCCAACGTCCTGACTTTC. Residues: CASRALDSGANVLTF. The chain employs TRBV11-2 and TRBJ2-6; D remains unclear. Germline CDR1 and CDR2: SGHAT and FQNNGV. Trimming left V 6 bases short and J 0 bases short, with 9 bases between. The CDR3 loop spans 15 amino acids.

The J gene is TRBJ2-1, the V gene TRBV5-1, with D possibly being TRBD2 (6 bases). Germline V lookup: CDR1 SGHRS, CDR2 YFSETQ. The CDR3 totals 17 residues. The ends were cut back, 1 base at V and 0 bases at J, with 14 bases in the middle. This CDR3 reads CASSLSARESSYNEQFF. CDR3 nucleotides: TGCGCCAGCAGCTTGTCGGCCCGGGAGAGCTCCTACAATGAGCAGTTCTTC.